The 19 T cell receptor beta chains given below trace back to one sample, sequenced in a study of blood T cell repertoires in COVID-19. Here immunoSEQ multiplex PCR was the method, and the copy in TCRdb shows in-frame clones only, minus some. The data hold about 59,000 clones, with more than 75% observed a single time. Sequences were obtained from peripheral blood. The receptors originated from a man at least 80 years old in a cohort sampled during active COVID-19.

This clone is a singleton in its sample. This chain joins TRBV2 and TRBJ1-6; D gene ambiguous. The germline gives CDR1 SNHLY, CDR2 FYNNEI. Trimming took 7 bases from V and 3 from J, leaving 10 bases between them. The CDR3 is 14 amino acids. The CDR3 DNA sequence: TGTGCCAGCAACCTACAGAGCTATAATTCACCCCTCCACTTT. Its translation: CASNLQSYNSPLHF.

The CDR3 region is CASSLATSETGELFF. CDR3 DNA sequence: TGCGCCAGCAGCTTGGCCACTAGCGAGACCGGGGAGCTGTTTTTT. This sequence joins TRBV5-1 and TRBJ2-2; 7 nucleotides line up with TRBD2. Germline values: CDR1 SGHRS, CDR2 YFSETQ. Trimming took 0 bases from V and 5 from J; bases not matched to a gene: 4. The CDR3 consists of 15 residues.

This clone was seen a handful of times. The V gene is TRBV23-1, the J gene TRBJ1-2; 9 bases map to TRBD1. TRBV23-1 is an ORF; its function is uncertain. The trim removed 1 base at V and 2 bases at J, leaving 5 bases unmatched. There are 16 residues in the CDR3. In nucleotides, the CDR3 is TGCGCCAGCAGTCAATTGGGGGACAGGGAAAACTATGGCTACACCTTC. It yields the protein CASSQLGDRENYGYTF.

V gene TRBV1 combines with J gene TRBJ2-7; the table's D call of TRBD2 was not tested on the DNA. TRBV1 is described as a pseudogene. The CDR3 extends over 15 amino acids. CDR3 nucleotides: TGCACCAGCAGCCAAGCGGGACTAGTTTCCTACGAGCAGTACTTC. Protein: CTSSQAGLVSYEQYF.

The J gene is TRBJ2-5, the V gene TRBV9, with TRBD1 matching 8 bases. The length of the CDR3 is 19 residues. After removal of 0 bases from V and 5 bases from J, the junction contained 18 bases not matched to a gene. Germline V gives CDR1 SGDLS, CDR2 YYNGEE. CDR3 sequence (DNA): TGTGCCAGCAGCGTAGGGTTAGGGGACAGGCCCCGATTGGGGGAGACCCAGTACTTC. It is translated as CASSVGLGDRPRLGETQYF.

This sequence joins TRBV7-2 and TRBJ2-1; the D gene is possibly TRBD2 (6 bases). The V gene lost 5 bases and the J gene lost 3 bases, with 14 bases spanning the gap. This CDR3 has 15 amino acids. CDR1 SGHTA and CDR2 FQGNSA come from the germline V gene. The CDR3 DNA reads as TGTGCCAGCAGCCGTAGCGGTACTAACTACAATGAGCAGTTCTTC. Protein sequence: CASSRSGTNYNEQFF.

The chain has TRBV19 and TRBJ2-6, with D perhaps TRBD1 (5 bases). Germline loops: CDR1 LNHDA, CDR2 SQIVND (reference sequence). The V gene lost 6 bases and the J gene lost 0 bases, with 9 bases spanning the gap. The CDR3 has 15 amino acids. As DNA, the CDR3 is TGTGCCAGTAGCAGGGCTCCCTCTGGGGCCAACGTCCTGACTTTC. The encoded protein is CASSRAPSGANVLTF. The full variable domain, with the rest looked up from reference TRBV19 and TRBJ2-6, is DGGITQSPKYLFRKEGQNVTLSCEQNLNHDAMYWYRQDPGQGLRLIYYSQIVNDFQKGDIAEGYSVSREKKESFPLTVTSAQKNPTAFYLCASSRAPSGANVLTFGAGSRLTVL.

The chain carries TRBV7-6 and TRBJ2-1; 10 nucleotides line up with TRBD1. The CDR3 loop spans 16 amino acids. With V trimmed by 4 bases and J by 3 bases, 6 bases remained unmatched. From germline, CDR1 is SGHVS and CDR2 FNYEAQ. As DNA, the CDR3 is TGTGCCAGCAGCTCGTCCGGACAGGGGGTCTACAATGAGCAGTTCTTC. Protein product: CASSSSGQGVYNEQFF.

The J gene is TRBJ2-1, the V gene TRBV5-1; D is ambiguous. The germline CDR1 and CDR2 sequences are SGHRS and YFSETQ. Trimming removed 7 bases at V and 10 bases at J, with 12 bases between. This CDR3 is built from 11 residues. The CDR3 coding sequence is TGCGCCAGCTCGCAAGCGAGAGAGCAGTTCTTC. Translated, it gives CASSQAREQFF.

The rearrangement uses TRBV7-9 and TRBJ2-5; weak D call: TRBD1 (6 bases). The CDR3 contains 12 residues. In germline, CDR1 is SEHNR, CDR2 FQNEAQ (reference sequence). V was pared by 10 bases and J by 5 bases, with 14 bases between. In DNA, the CDR3 is TGTGCCACCGTACAGGGCGAGGAGACCCAGTACTTC. Translating gives CATVQGEETQYF.

V and J are TRBV15 and TRBJ1-6; TRBD1 is a possible D gene (5 bases). V lost 1 base to trimming and J lost 8 bases, with 9 bases between them. Germline assignment: CDR1 LNHNV and CDR2 YYDKDF (reference sequence). CDR3 size: 14 residues. The CDR3 nucleotides are TGTGCCACCAGCAGAGGGCAGGGCGATTCACCCCTCCACTTT. It encodes CATSRGQGDSPLHF.

CDR3 sequence: CASRTTGLGNQPQHF. CDR3 sequence (DNA): TGCGCCAGCAGGACAACAGGGTTGGGCAATCAGCCCCAGCATTTT. The chain couples TRBV10-2 to TRBJ1-5, with TRBD1 as a possible D gene (6 bases). This CDR3 is 15 amino acids long. The V and J ends lost 6 bases and 2 bases respectively, with 14 bases between them. CDR1 and CDR2 (germline): WSHSY, SAAADI.

This chain links TRBV9 with TRBJ1-1; 7 nucleotides agree with TRBD1. Germline trimming cut 4 bases from V and 4 bases from J; bases unmatched to any gene: 13. CDR1 is SGDLS and CDR2 is YYNGEE in the germline V gene. The CDR3 is 16 residues long. CDR3 DNA: TGTGCCAGCAGCCCAGGGGGGTATCTATCGAGCACTGAAGCTTTCTTT. It yields the protein CASSPGGYLSSTEAFF.

This clone was detected only a few times. The V and J genes are TRBV5-4 and TRBJ2-7; 15 bases are a match to TRBD2. Per the germline V gene, CDR1 is SGHNT and CDR2 is YYREEE (reference sequence). The V gene end was trimmed by 3 bases and the J gene end by 3 bases; junction bases not matched to a gene: 1. This CDR3 has 15 amino acids. CDR3 nucleotide sequence: TGTGCCAGCAGCTCGGGACTAGCGGGGGGCTACGAGCAGTACTTC. Its translation is CASSSGLAGGYEQYF.

The chain uses TRBV5-1 and TRBJ2-3, with 9 bases identical to TRBD1. The CDR3 has 14 residues. The germline V gene encodes CDR1 SGHRS and CDR2 YFSETQ. With 6 bases clipped from V and 3 bases from J, the junction kept 5 bases outside the gene matches. CDR3: CASTSGTGTDTQYF. DNA for the CDR3: TGCGCCAGCACCTCCGGGACAGGGACAGATACGCAGTATTTT.

This clone has only one observation. This chain uses TRBV7-8 with TRBJ2-7, with TRBD2 matching 15 bases. Germline loops: CDR1 SGHVS, CDR2 FQNEAQ. J gave up 4 bases and V 4 bases, and 2 bases lay outside the gene matches. This CDR3 is built from 15 residues. CDR3 loop: CASSSGTSGRYEQYF. CDR3 sequence (DNA): TGTGCCAGCAGCTCGGGGACTAGCGGGAGGTACGAGCAGTACTTC.

In its sample, this clone was seen a few times. V is TRBV5-4 and J is TRBJ2-7; 10 bases are a match to TRBD2. Looked up from germline, CDR1 is SGHNT and CDR2 is YYREEE (reference sequence). The CDR3 sequence is 19 residues long. The ends lost 2 bases at V and 0 bases at J; junction bases unmatched: 14. CDR3 amino acids: CASSFSSFQLAGSSYEQYF. The CDR3 nucleotides are TGTGCCAGCAGCTTCTCCTCTTTTCAACTAGCGGGAAGCTCCTACGAGCAGTACTTC.

The chain is built from TRBV9 and TRBJ1-2; 7 bases match TRBD1. This CDR3 is 15 amino acids long. Germline V gives CDR1 SGDLS, CDR2 YYNGEE. Trimming cost V 0 bases and J 1 base; bases outside gene matches: 3. Here the CDR3 reads CASSVANRGNYGYTF. As DNA, the CDR3 is TGTGCCAGCAGCGTAGCTAACAGGGGTAACTATGGCTACACCTTC.

The chain is built from TRBV9 and TRBJ2-3; 10 positions match TRBD2. Per germline, CDR1 SGDLS and CDR2 YYNGEE. This CDR3 has 16 residues. Losses at the gene ends were 4 bases for V and 5 bases for J; bases not matched to a gene: 10. CDR3 region: CASSPKSGRAVDTQYF. The CDR3 region has the DNA TGTGCCAGCAGCCCAAAAAGCGGGAGGGCCGTAGATACGCAGTATTTT. Looking up the rest from reference TRBV9 and TRBJ2-3 gives the full variable domain: DSGVTQTPKHLITATGQRVTLRCSPRSGDLSVYWYQQSLDQGLQFLIQYYNGEERAKGNILERFSAQQFPDLHSELNLSSLELGDSALYFCASSPKSGRAVDTQYFGPGTRLTVL.